These 14 T cell receptor beta chains came from one sample sequenced in a study of neurological immune-mediated disorders. TCRdb re-called the 5' RACE reads through MiXCR, storing one row per CDR3 protein. The sample consists of about 59,000 distinct CDR3 sequences, about 25% of them appearing once. Regarding time point: technical triplicate 2. Input material: PBMCs. The receptors stem from a man in his sixties with HTLV-1-associated myelopathy (HAM/TSP).

This clonotype was recorded many times. The rearrangement uses TRBV2 and TRBJ1-5; no clear D gene. Per germline, CDR1 SNHLY and CDR2 FYNNEI. The CDR3 has 13 residues. Between the trimmed V and J ends, which lost 7 bases and 1 base, there was a span of 8 bases. For the CDR3, the DNA is TGTGCCAGCAACCGCGACAGCAATCAGCCCCAGCATTTT. Protein: CASNRDSNQPQHF.

This clonotype has a count of ten or more. The chain is built from TRBV20-1 and TRBJ2-7; TRBD1 or TRBD2 may be the D gene (5 bases each). V lost 3 bases to trimming and J lost 2 bases, with 11 bases between them. This CDR3 comprises 13 residues. Germline V gene sequence: CDR1 DFQATT, CDR2 SNEGSKA (reference sequence). CDR3 loop: CSASRDHAYEQYF. CDR3 in DNA: TGCAGTGCTAGCCGGGACCACGCCTACGAGCAGTACTTC.

This clonotype was recorded many times. V gene TRBV14 combines with J gene TRBJ1-6, with TRBD1 matching 7 bases. V lost 3 bases, J lost 6 bases, and 5 bases stayed unmatched. CDR1 is SGHDN, CDR2 FVKESK, per germline. The CDR3 totals 15 residues. In nucleotides, the CDR3 is TGTGCCAGCAGCCACCACGGGACAGCTAATTCACCCCTCCACTTT. The encoded protein is CASSHHGTANSPLHF. The whole variable domain, filled in from reference TRBV14 and TRBJ1-6, reads EAGVTQFPSHSVIEKGQTVTLRCDPISGHDNLYWYRRVMGKEIKFLLHFVKESKQDESGMPNNRFLAERTGGTYSTLKVQPAELEDSGVYFCASSHHGTANSPLHFGNGTRLTVT.

This clonotype showed up many times. A read error may explain this, as a much larger clone is one base away. The chain uses TRBV28 and TRBJ2-7; TRBD1 aligns across 7 bases. CDR1 and CDR2 from the germline V gene are MDHEN and SYDVKM. The CDR3 has 13 amino acids. The V and J ends lost 2 bases and 2 bases, in that order; junction bases with no gene match: 0. The CDR3 loop is CASSLTGAYEQYF. The CDR3 nucleotides read TGTGCCAGCAGTTTAACAGGGGCCTACGAGCAGTACTTC.

The V call is TRBV2, the J call TRBJ2-1; 9 bases are a match to TRBD2. The CDR3 extends over 15 amino acids. V dropped 4 bases and J dropped 2; count of bases not matched to a gene: 3. Germline V CDR1 and CDR2: SNHLY, FYNNEI. The chain's CDR3 is CASSAGTSPYNEQFF. CDR3 sequence (DNA): TGTGCCAGCAGTGCCGGGACTAGCCCCTACAATGAGCAGTTCTTC.

The J gene is TRBJ2-2, the V gene TRBV9; D is uncertain. V lost 2 bases and J 2 bases, leaving 13 bases between the germline ends. This CDR3 spans 16 amino acids. The germline gives CDR1 SGDLS, CDR2 YYNGEE. This CDR3 reads CASSVGYTPNTGELFF. As DNA, the CDR3 is TGTGCCAGCAGCGTCGGGTACACCCCCAACACCGGGGAGCTGTTTTTT.

This clonotype was picked up one time. The chain joins TRBV5-1 to TRBJ2-7, with D tentatively TRBD1 (7 bases). V lost 3 bases and J 2 bases, leaving 12 bases between the germline ends. Looked up from germline, CDR1 is SGHRS and CDR2 is YFSETQ. The CDR3 extends over 14 amino acids. CDR3 nucleotide sequence: TGCGCCAGCAGCTCCACAGGGGAGGCCTACGAGCAGTACTTC. Amino acids: CASSSTGEAYEQYF.

The table lists this clonotype with many counts. This sequence joins TRBV20-1 and TRBJ2-7; tentatively, D is TRBD2 (6 bases). The CDR3 is made up of 13 amino acids. The germline V gene encodes CDR1 DFQATT and CDR2 SNEGSKA (reference sequence). V dropped 2 bases and J dropped 6 bases, with 14 bases sitting between them. The CDR3 here is CSARRDFVPEQYF. As DNA, the CDR3 is TGCAGTGCTAGAAGGGACTTTGTCCCCGAGCAGTACTTC.

This clonotype was detected many times. The CDR3: CSVMKGLAGETEQFF. The DNA for the CDR3 is TGCAGCGTTATGAAGGGACTAGCGGGAGAGACTGAGCAGTTCTTC. The chain links TRBV29-1 to TRBJ2-1, with 14 nucleotides matching TRBD2. This CDR3 region has 15 residues. J was trimmed by 9 bases and V by 5 bases; bases with no gene match: 9. Germline CDR1 reads SQVTM; CDR2 reads ANQGSEA.

This clonotype was seen once. V usage is TRBV7-8 and J usage is TRBJ2-1; no clear D gene. V lost 5 bases to trimming and J lost 10 bases, with 9 bases between them. CDR1 and CDR2 (germline): SGHVS, FQNEAQ. The CDR3 spans 11 residues. This CDR3 reads CASSPRSEQFF. For the CDR3, the DNA is TGTGCCAGCAGCCCCCGGTCAGAGCAGTTCTTC.

There are many counts of this clonotype. The J gene is TRBJ2-1, the V gene TRBV5-1, with 12 bases aligning to TRBD2. V lost 1 base to trimming and J lost 3 bases; unmatched junction nucleotides: 11. The CDR3 extends over 19 amino acids. Germline assignment: CDR1 SGHRS and CDR2 YFSETQ. The CDR3 loop is CASSLFSSGRASFYNEQFF. CDR3 nucleotide sequence: TGCGCCAGCAGCTTGTTTTCTAGCGGGAGGGCTTCTTTCTACAATGAGCAGTTCTTC.

This clonotype has at least ten counts. The V gene is TRBV20-1, the J gene TRBJ2-6; D is unclear. With 0 bases removed from V and 0 bases from J, the gap between germline ends came to 9 bases. The CDR3 runs 16 residues. CDR1 and CDR2 (germline): DFQATT, SNEGSKA (reference sequence). Written as DNA, the CDR3 is TGCAGTGCTAGAGATAGAGGCAGCTCTGGGGCCAACGTCCTGACTTTC. Its protein is CSARDRGSSGANVLTF.

The V gene is TRBV20-1, the J gene TRBJ2-5; TRBD1 agrees at 9 bases. This CDR3 comprises 13 residues. V lost 4 bases to trimming and J lost 4 bases; unmatched junction nucleotides: 4. Per germline, CDR1 DFQATT and CDR2 SNEGSKA (reference sequence). The CDR3 region is CSANRGQGETQYF. The CDR3 DNA reads as TGCAGTGCTAACAGGGGGCAGGGAGAGACCCAGTACTTC.

This clonotype was detected ten times or more. The chain links TRBV5-1 to TRBJ2-7; 12 nucleotides match TRBD2. CDR1 is SGHRS and CDR2 is YFSETQ in the germline V gene. The CDR3 has 14 residues. The V segment lost 1 base and the J segment 4 bases; nucleotides outside the gene matches: 0. The CDR3 region is CASSLTSGRYEQYF. The CDR3, as DNA: TGCGCCAGCAGCTTGACTAGCGGGAGGTACGAGCAGTACTTC.